The TCR beta chain under discussion was sequenced for a study of T cell repertoires in cytomegalovirus infection. Study at large: Evidence of both CMV infection and a matching HLA type came from public TCR beta signatures.

V trimming: 2 bases; J trimming: 0 bases; junction bases outside the gene matches: 4. The length of the CDR3 is 16 residues. As to this clonotype: Its antigen remains unknown.

In TCRdb, the reads were re-called with MiXCR into one record per CDR3 protein. The table has roughly 730,000 distinct CDR3 sequences, roughly a third seen once. The chain couples TRBV12-3 or TRBV12-4 to TRBJ1-3; 7 bases align to TRBD1. Sequencing was performed on cultured PBMCs, taken from culture after CMV antigen stimulation. This receptor was obtained from a human donor in good health (CMV status not recorded). Some clones in this sample may be carry-over from other donors' samples. CDR3 coding DNA: TGTGCCAGCAGTTTATTACAGGGGAGCTCTGGAAACACCATATATTTT. As protein: CASSLLQGSSGNTIYF.